This T cell receptor beta chain was identified during a study of T-cell reconstitution after alpha-beta-depleted transplantation in children. V was clipped by 5 bases and J by 5 bases, with 18 bases between them. This CDR3 spans 15 amino acids. Unique molecular identifiers tagged the TCRbeta library. MiXCR, applied by TCRdb to the PCR reads, yields one record per CDR3 protein. The sample lists about 1,000,000 distinct CDR3 sequences, 25% to 35% seen once, with roughly 28% in the top ten. This chain uses TRBV12-3 or TRBV12-4 with TRBJ1-1; D remains unclear. This receptor was identified in a boy in the first two years of life who had a stem cell transplant for SCID, so the T cells may come from the graft donor. The input for sequencing was PBMCs, mostly from graft donor cells, taken 360 days after TCRalphabeta/CD19-depleted stem cell transplant. The chain's CDR3 is CASSVGRRYGTEAFF. The CDR3 bases are TGTGCCAGCAGTGTAGGGAGGCGCTACGGTACTGAAGCTTTCTTT.